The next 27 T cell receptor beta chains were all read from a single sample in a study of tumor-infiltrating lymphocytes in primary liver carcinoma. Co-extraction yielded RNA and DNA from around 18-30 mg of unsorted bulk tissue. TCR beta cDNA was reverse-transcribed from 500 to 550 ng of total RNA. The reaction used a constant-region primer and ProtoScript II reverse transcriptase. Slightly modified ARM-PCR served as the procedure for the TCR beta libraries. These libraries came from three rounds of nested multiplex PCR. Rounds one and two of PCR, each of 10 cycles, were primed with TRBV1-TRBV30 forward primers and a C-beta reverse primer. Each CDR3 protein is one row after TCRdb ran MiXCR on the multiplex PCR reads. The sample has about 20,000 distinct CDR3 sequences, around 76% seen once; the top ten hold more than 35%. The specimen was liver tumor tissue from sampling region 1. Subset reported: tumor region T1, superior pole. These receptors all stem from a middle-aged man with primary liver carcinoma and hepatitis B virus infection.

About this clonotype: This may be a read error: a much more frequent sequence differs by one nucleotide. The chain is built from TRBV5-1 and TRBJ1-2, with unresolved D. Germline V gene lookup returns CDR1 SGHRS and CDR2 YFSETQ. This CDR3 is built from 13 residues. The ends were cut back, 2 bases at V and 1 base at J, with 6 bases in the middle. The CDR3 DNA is TGCGCCAGCAGCTTTGATGGTAACTATGGCTACACCTTC. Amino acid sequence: CASSFDGNYGYTF. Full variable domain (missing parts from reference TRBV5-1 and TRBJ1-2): KAGVTQTPRYLIKTRGQQVTLSCSPISGHRSVSWYQQTPGQGLQFLFEYFSETQRNKGNFPGRFSGRQFSNSRSEMNVSTLELGDSALYLCASSFDGNYGYTFGSGTRLTVV.

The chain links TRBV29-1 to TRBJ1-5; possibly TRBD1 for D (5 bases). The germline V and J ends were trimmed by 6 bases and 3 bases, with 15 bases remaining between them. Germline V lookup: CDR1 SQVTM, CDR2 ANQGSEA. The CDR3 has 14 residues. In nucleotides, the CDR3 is TGCAGCGTGAAAGCCGGGGGTTCCAATCAGCCCCAGCATTTT. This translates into CSVKAGGSNQPQHF.

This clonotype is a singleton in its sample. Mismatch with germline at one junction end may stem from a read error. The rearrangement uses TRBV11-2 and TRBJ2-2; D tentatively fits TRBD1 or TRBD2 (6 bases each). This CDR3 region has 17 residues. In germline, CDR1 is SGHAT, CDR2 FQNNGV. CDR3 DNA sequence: TGTGCCAGCAGTTTAGCATTAGGAGGGACAAACACCGGGGAGCTGGTTTTT. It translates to CASSLALGGTNTGELVF. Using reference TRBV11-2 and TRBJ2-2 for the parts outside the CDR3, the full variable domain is EAGVAQSPRYKIIEKRQSVAFWCNPISGHATLYWYQQILGQGPKLLIQFQNNGVVDDSQLPKDRFSAERLKGVDSTLKIQPAKLEDSAVYLCASSLALGGTNTGELVFGEGSRLTVL.

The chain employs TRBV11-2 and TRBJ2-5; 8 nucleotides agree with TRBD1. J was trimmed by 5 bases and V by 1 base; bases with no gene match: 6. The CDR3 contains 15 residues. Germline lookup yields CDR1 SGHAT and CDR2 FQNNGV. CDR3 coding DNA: TGTGCCAGCAGCTTAGCAGGGGGCTCGGGGGAGACCCAGTACTTC. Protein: CASSLAGGSGETQYF.

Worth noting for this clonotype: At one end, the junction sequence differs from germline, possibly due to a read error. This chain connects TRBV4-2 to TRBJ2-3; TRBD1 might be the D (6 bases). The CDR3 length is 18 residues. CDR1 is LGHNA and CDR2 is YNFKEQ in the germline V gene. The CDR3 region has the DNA TGTGGCAGCGGCCAAGTGGCGCTTCTAGCAGGGGCGACAGATACGCAGTATTTT. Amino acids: CGSGQVALLAGATDTQYF.

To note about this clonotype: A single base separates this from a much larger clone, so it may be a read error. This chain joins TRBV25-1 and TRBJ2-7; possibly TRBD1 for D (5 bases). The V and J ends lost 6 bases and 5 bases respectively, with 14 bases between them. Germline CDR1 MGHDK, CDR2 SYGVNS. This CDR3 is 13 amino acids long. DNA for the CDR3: TGTGCCAGCAGCACTATCGAAGGGGACGAGCAGTACTTC. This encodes CASSTIEGDEQYF.

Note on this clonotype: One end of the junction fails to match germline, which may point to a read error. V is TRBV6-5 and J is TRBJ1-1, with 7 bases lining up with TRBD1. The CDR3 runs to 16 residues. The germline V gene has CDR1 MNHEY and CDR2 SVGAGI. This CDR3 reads CTRRQRQGWGDTEAFF. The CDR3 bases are TGTACCAGAAGGCAAAGACAGGGATGGGGGGACACTGAAGCTTTCTTT.

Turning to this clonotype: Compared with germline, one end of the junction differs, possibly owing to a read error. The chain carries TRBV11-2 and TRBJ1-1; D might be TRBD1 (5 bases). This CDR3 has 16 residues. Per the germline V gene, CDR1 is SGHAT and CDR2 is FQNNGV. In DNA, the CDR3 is TGTGCCAGCAGCCCGTCCGGGGGGTTGGTGAACACTGAAGCTCTCTTT. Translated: CASSPSGGLVNTEALF.

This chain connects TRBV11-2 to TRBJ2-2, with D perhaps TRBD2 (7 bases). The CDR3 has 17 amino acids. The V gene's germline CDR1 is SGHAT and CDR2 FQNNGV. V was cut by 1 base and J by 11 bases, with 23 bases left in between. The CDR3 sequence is CASSLALGGANFGELFF. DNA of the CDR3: TGTGCCAGCAGCTTAGCATTAGGGGGGGCGAACTTCGGTGAGCTGTTTTTT.

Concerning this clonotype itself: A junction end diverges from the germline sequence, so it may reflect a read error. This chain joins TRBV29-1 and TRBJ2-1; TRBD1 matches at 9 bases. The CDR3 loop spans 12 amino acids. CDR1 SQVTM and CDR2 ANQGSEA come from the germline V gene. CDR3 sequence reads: CSARTGVNEQFF. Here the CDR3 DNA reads TGCAGCGCCCGGACAGGGGTCAATGAACAGTTTTTC.

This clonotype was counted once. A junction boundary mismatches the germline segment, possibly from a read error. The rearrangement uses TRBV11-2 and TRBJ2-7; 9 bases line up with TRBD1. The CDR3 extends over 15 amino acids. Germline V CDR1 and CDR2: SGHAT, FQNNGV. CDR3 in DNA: TGTGCCAGCAGCCAAGGGACAGGGAGAATATACGGGCAGTACTTC. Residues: CASSQGTGRIYGQYF.

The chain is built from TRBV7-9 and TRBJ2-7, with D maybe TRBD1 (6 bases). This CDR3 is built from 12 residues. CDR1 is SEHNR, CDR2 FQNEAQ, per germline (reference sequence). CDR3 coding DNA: TGTGTCACCAGCTTACGAGGGGGCGAGCAGTACTTC. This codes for CVTSLRGGEQYF.

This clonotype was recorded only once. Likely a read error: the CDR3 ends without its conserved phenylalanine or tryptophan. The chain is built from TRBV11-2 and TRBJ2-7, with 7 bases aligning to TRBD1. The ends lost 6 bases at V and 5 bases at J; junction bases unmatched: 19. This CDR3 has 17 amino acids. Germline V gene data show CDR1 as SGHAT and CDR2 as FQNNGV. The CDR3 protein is CASSLILVQGVWDEQYL. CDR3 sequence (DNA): TGTGCCAGCAGTTTAATTCTAGTTCAGGGGGTATGGGACGAGCAGTACCTC.

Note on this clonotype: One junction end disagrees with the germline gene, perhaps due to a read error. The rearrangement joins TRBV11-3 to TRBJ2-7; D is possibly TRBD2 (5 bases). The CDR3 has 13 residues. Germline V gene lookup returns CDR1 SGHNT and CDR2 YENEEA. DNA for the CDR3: TGTGCCAACAGCTTAGTCTGCGGGTACGAGCAGTACTTC. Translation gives CANSLVCGYEQYF. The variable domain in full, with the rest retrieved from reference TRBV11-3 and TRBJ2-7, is EAGVVQSPRYKIIEKKQPVAFWCNPISGHNTLYWYLQNLGQGPELLIRYENEEAVDDSQLPKDRFSAERLKGVDSTLKIQPAELGDSAVYLCANSLVCGYEQYFGPGTRLTVT.

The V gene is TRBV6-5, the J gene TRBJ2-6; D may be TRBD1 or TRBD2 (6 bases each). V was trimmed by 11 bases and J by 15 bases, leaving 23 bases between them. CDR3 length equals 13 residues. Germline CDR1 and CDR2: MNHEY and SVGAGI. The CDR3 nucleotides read TGTGCCGGCACCGAGTGGGGGGCCAGCGCCCTGACTTTC. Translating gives CAGTEWGASALTF.

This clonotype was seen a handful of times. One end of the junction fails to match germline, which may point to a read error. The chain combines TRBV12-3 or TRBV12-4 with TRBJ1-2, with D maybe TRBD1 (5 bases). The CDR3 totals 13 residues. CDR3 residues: CASSFRDSYGYTF. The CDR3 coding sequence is TGTGCCAGCAGTTTCCGGGACTCATATGGCTACACTTTC.

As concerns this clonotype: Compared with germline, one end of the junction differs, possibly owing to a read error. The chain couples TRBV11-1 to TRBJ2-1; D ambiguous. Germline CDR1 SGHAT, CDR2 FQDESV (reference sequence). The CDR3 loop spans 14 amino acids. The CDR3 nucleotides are TGTGCCAGGAGCTTAGGTTATTGGCCCTATGAGCAGTTCTTC. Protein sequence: CARSLGYWPYEQFF.

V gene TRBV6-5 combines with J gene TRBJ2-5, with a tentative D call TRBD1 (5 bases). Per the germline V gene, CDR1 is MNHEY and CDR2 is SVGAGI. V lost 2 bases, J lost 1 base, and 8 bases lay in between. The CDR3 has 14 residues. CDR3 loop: CASSYQRGQETQYF. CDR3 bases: TGTGCCAGCAGTTACCAAAGGGGCCAAGAGACCCAGTACTTC.

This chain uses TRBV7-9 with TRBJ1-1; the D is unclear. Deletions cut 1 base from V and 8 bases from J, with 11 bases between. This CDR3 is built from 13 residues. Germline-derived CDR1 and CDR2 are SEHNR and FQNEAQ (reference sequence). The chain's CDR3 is CASSLGASFEAFF. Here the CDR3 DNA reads TGTGCCAGCAGCTTAGGGGCGAGCTTCGAAGCTTTCTTT.

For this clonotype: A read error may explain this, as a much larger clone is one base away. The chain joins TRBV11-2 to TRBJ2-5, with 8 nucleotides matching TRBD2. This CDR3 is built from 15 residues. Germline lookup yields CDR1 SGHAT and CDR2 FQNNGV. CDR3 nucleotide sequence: TGTGCCAACAGCCCCCCCGGGAGGGGTTTTGGGACCCAGTACTTC. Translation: CANSPPGRGFGTQYF.

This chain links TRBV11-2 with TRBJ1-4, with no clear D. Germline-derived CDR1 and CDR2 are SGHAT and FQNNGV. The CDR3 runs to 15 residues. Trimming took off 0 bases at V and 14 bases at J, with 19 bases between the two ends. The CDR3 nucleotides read TGTGCCAGCAGCTTAGACGGGTTTGCTAATGATAAGCTGTTTTTT. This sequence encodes CASSLDGFANDKLFF.

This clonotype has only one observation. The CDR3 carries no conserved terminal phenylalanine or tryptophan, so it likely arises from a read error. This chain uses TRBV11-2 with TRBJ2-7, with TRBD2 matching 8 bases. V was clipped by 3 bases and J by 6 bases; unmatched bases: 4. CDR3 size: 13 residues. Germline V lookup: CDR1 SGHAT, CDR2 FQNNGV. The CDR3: CASSFRGTSEQYS. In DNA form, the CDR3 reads TGTGCCAGCAGCTTCCGAGGGACTAGCGAGCAGTACTCC.

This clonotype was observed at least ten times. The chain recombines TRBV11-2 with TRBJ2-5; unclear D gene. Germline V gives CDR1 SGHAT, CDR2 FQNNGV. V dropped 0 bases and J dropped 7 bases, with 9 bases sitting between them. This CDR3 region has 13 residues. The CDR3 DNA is TGTGCCAGCAGCTTAGAATCCAAGGGGACCCAGTACTTC. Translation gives CASSLESKGTQYF.

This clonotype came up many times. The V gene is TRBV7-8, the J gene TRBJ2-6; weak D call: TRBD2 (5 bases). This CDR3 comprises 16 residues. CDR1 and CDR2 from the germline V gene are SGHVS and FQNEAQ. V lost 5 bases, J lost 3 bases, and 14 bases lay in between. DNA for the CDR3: TGTGCCAGCAGCATCCTCGTCGGGGTTGGGGCCAACGTCCTGACTTTC. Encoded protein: CASSILVGVGANVLTF.

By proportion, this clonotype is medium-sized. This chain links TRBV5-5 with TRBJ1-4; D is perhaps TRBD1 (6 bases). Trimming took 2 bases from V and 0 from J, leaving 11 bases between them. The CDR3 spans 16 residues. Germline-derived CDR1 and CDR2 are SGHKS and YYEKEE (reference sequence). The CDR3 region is CASSLDRSATNEKLFF. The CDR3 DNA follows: TGTGCCAGCAGCTTAGACAGGTCGGCAACTAATGAAAAACTGTTTTTT. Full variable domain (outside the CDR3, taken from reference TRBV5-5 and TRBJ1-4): DAGVTQSPTHLIKTRGQQVTLRCSPISGHKSVSWYQQVLGQGPQFIFQYYEKEERGRGNFPDRFSARQFPNYSSELNVNALLLGDSALYLCASSLDRSATNEKLFFGSGTQLSVL.

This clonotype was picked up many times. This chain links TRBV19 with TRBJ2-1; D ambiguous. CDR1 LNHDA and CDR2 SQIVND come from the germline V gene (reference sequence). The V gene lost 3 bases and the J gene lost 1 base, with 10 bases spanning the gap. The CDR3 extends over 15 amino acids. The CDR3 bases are TGTGCCAGTAGTATGGGTGGGGTTTCCTACAATGAGCAGTTCTTC. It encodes CASSMGGVSYNEQFF.

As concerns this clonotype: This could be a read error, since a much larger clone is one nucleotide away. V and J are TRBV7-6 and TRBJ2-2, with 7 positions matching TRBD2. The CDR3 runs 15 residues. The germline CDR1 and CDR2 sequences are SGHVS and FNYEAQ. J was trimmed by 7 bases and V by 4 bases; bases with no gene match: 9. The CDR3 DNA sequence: TGTGCCAGCAGCTCCGGACTAGATATTATCGGGGAGCTGTTTTTT. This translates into CASSSGLDIIGELFF.